The 25 T cell receptor beta chains below all came from one sample that was sequenced in a study of T cell responses to AZD1222 COVID-19 vaccine. The assay was immunoSEQ multiplex PCR, and TCRdb's table has in-frame clones only and misses some. The repertoire holds around 150,000 clones, with less than 95% as singletons. The input for sequencing was peripheral blood, taken on day 0 of AZD1222 vaccination. The receptors shown here come from an adult in good health.

The chain joins TRBV11-1 to TRBJ2-7, with 7 bases matching TRBD2. The CDR3 extends over 15 amino acids. The V gene's germline CDR1 is SGHAT and CDR2 FQDESV (reference sequence). Trimming removed 1 base from V and 3 bases from J; junction bases left unmatched: 6. CDR3 nucleotide sequence: TGTGCCAGCAGCTTAGGGGCGGGGGATCGCTACGAGCAGTACTTC. This translates into CASSLGAGDRYEQYF.

Regarding this clone: Other DNA sequences within the sample encode an identical CDR3. The rearrangement uses TRBV4-2 and TRBJ2-5; no clear D. This CDR3 spans 14 amino acids. Looked up from germline, CDR1 is LGHNA and CDR2 is YNFKEQ. V was clipped by 4 bases and J by 2 bases, with 11 bases between them. The CDR3 spells CASSPSGEQETQYF. The CDR3 DNA follows: TGTGCCAGCAGCCCATCTGGGGAACAAGAGACCCAGTACTTC.

The V gene is TRBV7-9, the J gene TRBJ2-6; the D call may be TRBD1 or TRBD2 (6 bases each). The CDR3 loop spans 15 amino acids. Germline CDR1 reads SEHNR; CDR2 reads FQNEAQ (reference sequence). Trimming stripped 5 bases from V and 4 bases from J, with 12 bases between. The CDR3 nucleotides are TGTGCCAGCAGCGTACAGGGACTCGGGGCCAACGTCCTGACTTTC. Its protein is CASSVQGLGANVLTF. Full variable domain (remainder filled in from reference TRBV7-9 and TRBJ2-6): DTGVSQNPRHKITKRGQNVTFRCDPISEHNRLYWYRQTLGQGPEFLTYFQNEAQLEKSRLLSDRFSAERPKGSFSTLEIQRTEQGDSAMYLCASSVQGLGANVLTFGAGSRLTVL.

This clone was observed a single time. This chain links TRBV27 with TRBJ1-5; tentatively, D is TRBD1 (5 bases). The CDR3 has 14 amino acids. CDR1 is MNHEY and CDR2 is SMNVEV in the germline V gene (reference sequence). The ends were cut back, 1 base at V and 5 bases at J, with 9 bases in the middle. CDR3 loop: CASSLYQGDQPQHF. The CDR3 DNA reads as TGTGCCAGCAGTTTATACCAGGGTGATCAGCCCCAGCATTTT.

Written as DNA, the CDR3 is TGTGCCAGCAGCTCAACGGGACACGGTTACGAGCAGTACTTC. Translating it yields CASSSTGHGYEQYF. The chain uses TRBV5-5 and TRBJ2-7; D perhaps matches TRBD1 (6 bases). CDR3 length: 14 residues. V dropped 3 bases and J dropped 4 bases, with 14 bases sitting between them. Germline V CDR1 and CDR2: SGHKS, YYEKEE (reference sequence).

The chain has TRBV6-1 and TRBJ2-3, with 9 bases that match TRBD1. The germline V gene encodes CDR1 MNHNS and CDR2 SASEGT. The trim removed 3 bases at V and 8 bases at J, leaving 9 bases unmatched. The CDR3 is 15 amino acids. CDR3 sequence (DNA): TGTGCCAGCAGTGATCTGGACAGGGGATGGTCTACGCAGTATTTT. Translating it yields CASSDLDRGWSTQYF.

The rearrangement links TRBV30 to TRBJ1-2, with a tentative D call TRBD1 (5 bases). Germline CDR1 is GTSNPN and CDR2 is SVGIG (reference sequence). With 6 bases removed from V and 4 bases from J, the gap between germline ends came to 18 bases. The CDR3 extends over 14 amino acids. The CDR3 DNA reads as TGTGCCTGCCCAGGCAGGGAATCGCGCTATGGCTACACCTTC. Protein product: CACPGRESRYGYTF.

This clone was seen only once. This rearrangement joins TRBV5-4 to TRBJ1-1; TRBD1 agrees at 8 bases. From germline, CDR1 is SGHNT and CDR2 YYREEE (reference sequence). The CDR3 runs 17 residues. J lost 3 bases, V lost 4 bases, and 14 bases had no gene match. This CDR3 reads CASSAGQVAVRDTEAFF. In nucleotides, the CDR3 is TGTGCCAGCAGCGCGGGACAGGTGGCGGTAAGGGACACTGAAGCTTTCTTT.

The CDR3 DNA follows: TGTGCCAGCAGCTCTCAGGGGAGAGGAACCGGGGAGCTGTTTTTT. Protein: CASSSQGRGTGELFF. The chain carries TRBV6-5 and TRBJ2-2; D is perhaps TRBD1 (6 bases). This CDR3 contains 15 residues. Germline V gives CDR1 MNHEY, CDR2 SVGAGI. V was shortened by 6 bases and J by 5 bases, with 16 bases between the two germline ends.

V and J are TRBV10-3 and TRBJ1-6, with a possible D match to TRBD1 (5 bases). Germline V gene lookup returns CDR1 ENHRY and CDR2 SYGVKD. This CDR3 is 17 amino acids long. V lost 4 bases, J lost 4 bases, and 17 bases lay in between. CDR3 DNA sequence: TGTGCCATCAGTGCATCCGGGACGCCAATTTATAATTCACCCCTCCACTTT. Its protein is CAISASGTPIYNSPLHF.

The J gene is TRBJ2-7, the V gene TRBV29-1; either TRBD1 or TRBD2 may supply D (7 bases each). The CDR3 is 14 residues long. With 8 bases removed from V and 2 bases from J, the gap between germline ends came to 19 bases. The germline V gene has CDR1 SQVTM and CDR2 ANQGSEA. As DNA, the CDR3 is TGCAGCCCCAGGGGGGGCGAAGAAACCTACGAGCAGTACTTC. Its translation: CSPRGGEETYEQYF.

CDR3 protein: CASSPDRPTEAFF. CDR3 DNA: TGCGCCAGCAGCCCGGACAGACCCACTGAAGCTTTCTTT. The chain employs TRBV5-1 and TRBJ1-1, with a tentative D call TRBD1 (6 bases). The CDR3 consists of 13 residues. Germline-derived CDR1 and CDR2 are SGHRS and YFSETQ. With 4 bases removed from V and 4 bases from J, the gap between germline ends came to 11 bases.

The V gene is TRBV13, the J gene TRBJ1-2; 8 positions match TRBD1. CDR1 and CDR2 (germline): PRHDT, FYEKMQ (reference sequence). This CDR3 is built from 13 residues. V was pared by 5 bases and J by 3 bases, with 2 bases of the junction left unmatched. DNA of the CDR3: TGTGCCAGCAGCCAGGGACAGGACTATGGCTACACCTTC. Encoded protein: CASSQGQDYGYTF.

This chain connects TRBV18 to TRBJ1-5, with D maybe TRBD1 (5 bases). Germline CDR1 is KGHSH and CDR2 is LQKENI. The V gene lost 1 base and the J gene lost 5 bases, with 9 bases spanning the gap. The CDR3 is made up of 14 amino acids. CDR3 loop: CASSPQGLYQPQHF. CDR3 nucleotides: TGTGCCAGCTCACCACAGGGGTTGTATCAGCCCCAGCATTTT.

About this clone itself: The final CDR3 position lacks the conserved phenylalanine or tryptophan, pointing to a likely read error. It is unclear where the CDR3 begins or ends on the DNA, so no DNA is shown, and the CDR3 is as TCRdb lists it. The CDR3 region is CASSWVEGEAFL. The chain joins TRBV5-5 to TRBJ1-1. The CDR3 length equals 12 residues, ends included. Germline V gene sequence: CDR1 SGHKS, CDR2 YYEKEE (reference sequence).

The gene calls are TRBV29-1 and TRBJ2-7; D remains ambiguous. The CDR3 extends over 12 amino acids. Trimming shortened V by 2 bases and J by 6 bases, and 11 bases separated the two germline ends. CDR1 and CDR2 (germline): SQVTM, ANQGSEA. In DNA form, the CDR3 reads TGCAGCGTTGAATTCGTGGGATTCGAGCAGTACTTC. Amino acid sequence: CSVEFVGFEQYF.

This chain connects TRBV3-1 (or the pseudogene TRBV3-2) to TRBJ1-2; D remains ambiguous. The V gene lost 2 bases and the J gene lost 11 bases, with 15 bases spanning the gap. CDR1 is LGHDT and CDR2 is YNNKEL in the germline V gene (reference sequence). This CDR3 has 13 residues. This CDR3 reads CASSQSHRTSYTF. DNA for the CDR3: TGTGCCAGCAGCCAATCGCACCGAACTTCTTACACCTTC.

This rearrangement joins TRBV19 to TRBJ1-2; D unresolved. Looked up from germline, CDR1 is LNHDA and CDR2 is SQIVND (reference sequence). With 3 bases removed from V and 5 bases from J, the gap between germline ends came to 10 bases. The CDR3 spans 13 residues. The CDR3: CASSMPRIYGYTF. DNA for the CDR3: TGTGCCAGTAGTATGCCACGGATATATGGCTACACCTTC.

The rearrangement uses TRBV12-3 or TRBV12-4 and TRBJ1-1; no clear D gene. V was pared by 1 base and J by 8 bases, with 8 bases between. The CDR3 covers 12 residues. The CDR3 DNA sequence: TGTGCCAGCAGTTTAGGGGCTTGGGAAGCTTTCTTT. Translated, it gives CASSLGAWEAFF.

The V gene is TRBV11-3, the J gene TRBJ2-1, with 15 positions matching TRBD2. The CDR3 has 19 residues. Trimming removed 5 bases from V and 6 bases from J; junction bases left unmatched: 14. Germline V CDR1 and CDR2: SGHNT, YENEEA. Here the CDR3 reads CASSPGLAGGPDLVNEQFF. DNA for the CDR3: TGTGCCAGCAGCCCCGGACTAGCGGGGGGGCCGGATCTGGTCAATGAGCAGTTCTTC.

The chain is built from TRBV7-9 and TRBJ2-5, with a weak D call TRBD1 (5 bases). Germline assignment: CDR1 SEHNR and CDR2 FQNEAQ (reference sequence). The CDR3 extends over 14 amino acids. The ends were cut back, 5 bases at V and 1 base at J, with 11 bases in the middle. The CDR3, as DNA: TGTGCCAGCAGCCAAAACAGGCCCCAAGAGACCCAGTACTTC. It translates to CASSQNRPQETQYF.

V gene TRBV7-2 combines with J gene TRBJ1-5; D possibly corresponds to TRBD1 (5 bases). CDR3 length equals 14 residues. Trimming took 4 bases from V and 0 from J, leaving 7 bases between them. CDR1 is SGHTA, CDR2 FQGNSA, per germline. CDR3 DNA: TGTGCCAGCAGCTGGCAGGGTAGCAATCAGCCCCAGCATTTT. Its protein is CASSWQGSNQPQHF.

The gene calls are TRBV2 and TRBJ2-7; 11 bases match TRBD2. J lost 6 bases, V lost 6 bases, and 7 bases had no gene match. CDR3 length: 14 amino acids. Germline CDR1 is SNHLY and CDR2 is FYNNEI. The CDR3 bases are TGTGCCAGCAGGAGGGGGACTAGCGGAGGCGAGCAGTACTTC. Its protein product is CASRRGTSGGEQYF.

V is TRBV2 and J is TRBJ2-7; D is perhaps TRBD1 or TRBD2 (5 bases each). The CDR3 sequence is 14 residues long. Deletions cut 2 bases from V and 8 bases from J, with 16 bases between. Germline V CDR1 and CDR2: SNHLY, FYNNEI. The DNA for the CDR3 is TGTGCCAGCAGTGAAACCACTCCGAGGGACCAGCAGTACTTC. Protein product: CASSETTPRDQQYF. Together with reference TRBV2 and TRBJ2-7, the CDR3 gives the full variable domain: EPEVTQTPSHQVTQMGQEVILRCVPISNHLYFYWYRQILGQKVEFLVSFYNNEISEKSEIFDDQFSVERPDGSNFTLKIRSTKLEDSAMYFCASSETTPRDQQYFGPGTRLTVT.

The chain combines TRBV28 with TRBJ2-1; 7 nucleotides line up with TRBD1. The junction had 15 bases not matched to a gene; V was cut back by 6 bases and J by 1 base. Germline V CDR1 and CDR2: MDHEN, SYDVKM. The CDR3 is 18 residues long. The CDR3 DNA sequence: TGTGCCAGCAGCCCCCAGAGGGGGCGAAGTTGGTCCTACAATGAGCAGTTCTTC. This translates into CASSPQRGRSWSYNEQFF.